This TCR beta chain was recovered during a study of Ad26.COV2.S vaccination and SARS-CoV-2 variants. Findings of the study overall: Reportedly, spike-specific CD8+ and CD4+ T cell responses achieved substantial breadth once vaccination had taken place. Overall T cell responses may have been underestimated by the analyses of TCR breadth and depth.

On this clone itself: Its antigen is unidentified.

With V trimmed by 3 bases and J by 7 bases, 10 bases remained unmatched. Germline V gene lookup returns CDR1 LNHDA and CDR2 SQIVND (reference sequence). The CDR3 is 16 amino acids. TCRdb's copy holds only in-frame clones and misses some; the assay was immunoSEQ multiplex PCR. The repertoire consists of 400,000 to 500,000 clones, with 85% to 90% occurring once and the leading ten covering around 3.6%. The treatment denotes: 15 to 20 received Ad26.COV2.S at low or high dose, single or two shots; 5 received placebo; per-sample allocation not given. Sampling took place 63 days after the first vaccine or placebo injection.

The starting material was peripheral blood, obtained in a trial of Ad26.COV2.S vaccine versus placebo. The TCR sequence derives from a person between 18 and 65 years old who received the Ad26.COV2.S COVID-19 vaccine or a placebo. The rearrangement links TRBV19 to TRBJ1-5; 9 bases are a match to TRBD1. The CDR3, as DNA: TGTGCCAGTAGTATTTCCGGGACAGGGTTTCACCAGCCCCAGCATTTT. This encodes CASSISGTGFHQPQHF.